The table lists the clone carrying this TCR beta chain with a count of one. Its antigen is not identified. Mismatch with germline at one junction end may stem from a read error. This entry belongs to a study of blood T cells in healthy people across ages. Study-wide results and caveats: A greater number of naive CD4+ cells and higher diversity distinguished long-lived donors from aged donors. Among T cells, TCR beta diversity per million cells dropped roughly linearly as age rose.

Together with a sample-barcoded 5' primer, a J-beta primer mix was included in a second PCR lasting roughly 6 to 12 cycles. MiXCR was run by TCRdb on the 5' RACE reads, yielding one entry per CDR3 protein. The repertoire holds fewer than 1.5 million distinct CDR3 sequences, around 39% seen once, with approximately 7.9% in the top ten. They isolated at least 6 million PBMCs from each sample. This clonotype was obtained from a woman younger than 35 in good health. Material: blood.

The CDR3 nucleotides are TGTGCCAGCAGTCCTTACACCAGCTCCCACAATGAGCAGTTCTTC. Translation gives CASSPYTSSHNEQFF. V and J are TRBV25-1 and TRBJ2-1; D call uncertain. The germline V gene encodes CDR1 MGHDK and CDR2 SYGVNS. CDR3 size: 15 residues.